These T cell receptor beta chains were read from a single sample in a study of neoadjuvant anti-PD-1 for oral cavity cancer. Some clones are missing from TCRdb's copy, which holds only in-frame ones; the method was immunoSEQ multiplex PCR. The data contain approximately 67,000 clones, more than 70% of them singletons. The sequences come from PBMCs, collected before nivolumab (anti-PD-1) treatment. These TCRs come from a person aged 40 to 85 with oral cavity squamous cell carcinoma. The conserved cysteine and the conserved F or W are not part of the CDR3 here.

j_call: TRBJ2-3; cdr3_length: 13; v_call: TRBV7-9; cdr3_aa: ASSLEASGTDTQY
j_call: TRBJ2-3; cdr3_length: 13; v_call: TRBV9; cdr3_aa: ASTGGIPSTDTQY
j_call: TRBJ1-2; cdr3_length: 11; v_call: TRBV15; cdr3_aa: ATSRGSTEGYT
j_call: TRBJ1-2; cdr3_length: 13; v_call: TRBV11-2; cdr3_aa: ASSLLRPDQGDYT
j_call: TRBJ2-7; cdr3_length: 14; v_call: TRBV7-8; cdr3_aa: ASSYGSALIPYEQY
j_call: TRBJ2-7; cdr3_length: 12; v_call: TRBV2; cdr3_aa: ASRSGASSYEQY
j_call: TRBJ1-1; cdr3_length: 11; v_call: TRBV6-4; cdr3_aa: ASSVTVNTEAF
j_call: TRBJ2-1; cdr3_length: 11; v_call: TRBV7-9; cdr3_aa: ASSFSSGTKQF
j_call: TRBJ2-7; cdr3_length: 13; v_call: TRBV27; cdr3_aa: ASSLGDRSSYEQY
j_call: TRBJ2-1; cdr3_length: 15; v_call: TRBV7-6; cdr3_aa: ASSQLPGTGIYNEQF
j_call: TRBJ2-5; cdr3_length: 13; v_call: TRBV5-4; cdr3_aa: ASSRTGQGGETQY
j_call: TRBJ1-2; cdr3_length: 11; v_call: TRBV30; cdr3_aa: AWSPDSNYGYT
j_call: TRBJ2-7; cdr3_length: 10; v_call: TRBV28; cdr3_aa: ASRTYPGEQY
j_call: TRBJ2-4; cdr3_length: 12; v_call: TRBV6-1; cdr3_aa: ATKPTLAKNIQY
j_call: TRBJ1-1; cdr3_length: 14; v_call: TRBV10-3; cdr3_aa: AISESPGRVNTEAF
j_call: TRBJ2-1; cdr3_length: 8; v_call: TRBV6-6; cdr3_aa: ASSYREQF
j_call: TRBJ1-4; cdr3_length: 13; v_call: TRBV5-1; cdr3_aa: ASSLVGRSDEKLF
j_call: TRBJ1-5; cdr3_length: 14; v_call: TRBV7-8; cdr3_aa: ASSLEGDYSNQPQH
j_call: TRBJ2-7; cdr3_length: 11; v_call: TRBV5-1; cdr3_aa: ASSLRGSYEQY